One and the same sample provided the 20 T cell receptor beta chains below, sequenced in a study of CD8 T cells in ankylosing spondylitis. TCRdb analysed the 5' RACE reads with MiXCR anew, one entry per CDR3 protein. The table records some 340,000 distinct CDR3 sequences, 14% to 15% of them present only once. Input material: blood, either unsorted or a sorted T cell fraction (not recorded which). The receptors derive from a male donor with ankylosing spondylitis or in good health (not recorded which).

This clonotype was observed a handful of times. The chain joins TRBV10-3 to TRBJ1-4; TRBD1 agrees at 8 bases. The length of the CDR3 is 14 residues. CDR1 ENHRY and CDR2 SYGVKD come from the germline V gene. Trimming removed 5 bases from V and 8 bases from J; junction bases left unmatched: 7. In DNA, the CDR3 is TGTGCCATCAGTCAATCAGGGGGCAACGAAAAACTGTTTTTT. Amino acid sequence: CAISQSGGNEKLFF.

The sample holds a few counts of this clonotype. This chain links TRBV10-3 with TRBJ2-7; TRBD1 aligns across 7 bases. The V gene's germline CDR1 is ENHRY and CDR2 SYGVKD. This CDR3 is 11 amino acids long. V shed 5 bases and J 5 bases; nucleotides not matched to a gene: 0. The CDR3 loop reads CAISQGDEQYF. CDR3 coding DNA: TGTGCCATCAGTCAGGGGGACGAGCAGTACTTC.

This chain joins TRBV3-1 and TRBJ2-5; 7 bases align to TRBD2. Germline values: CDR1 LGHDT, CDR2 YNNKEL (reference sequence). V was pared by 3 bases and J by 7 bases, with 11 bases of the junction left unmatched. The CDR3 runs 15 residues. The CDR3 spells CASSHAWDYEGTQYF. Written as DNA, the CDR3 is TGTGCCAGCAGCCACGCTTGGGACTATGAGGGGACCCAGTACTTC.

This clonotype was found many times. The chain has TRBV5-1 and TRBJ1-2, with a possible D match to TRBD1 (5 bases). The CDR3 sequence is 13 residues long. V was trimmed by 4 bases and J by 6 bases, leaving 13 bases between them. Germline CDR1 and CDR2: SGHRS and YFSETQ. CDR3 loop: CASSPGPRDGYTF. The CDR3 bases are TGCGCCAGCAGCCCGGGACCAAGGGATGGCTACACCTTC.

There are many counts of this clonotype. V is TRBV5-1 and J is TRBJ2-1; a possible D gene is TRBD1 (6 bases). The germline V gene encodes CDR1 SGHRS and CDR2 YFSETQ. Trimming stripped 4 bases from V and 6 bases from J, with 17 bases between. The CDR3 is 15 residues long. The CDR3, as DNA: TGCGCCAGCAGCCGGATAGCCAGGGGACGCAATGAGCAGTTCTTC. Translation: CASSRIARGRNEQFF.

This rearrangement joins TRBV21-1 to TRBJ2-7; the tabulated D call, TRBD2, remains unverified against the DNA. TRBV21-1 is shown as a pseudogene. The CDR3 length is 18 residues. The CDR3 DNA reads TGTGCCAGCAGCAAAGAGACTAGCGGGAGGGCCTTCGTTGACGAGCAGTACTTC. Translation: CASSKETSGRAFVDEQYF.

Only a few counts were recorded for this clonotype. CDR3 bases: TGTGCCAGCAGTCTCCTTAGCAGGGATGAGCAGTTCTTC. This translates into CASSLLSRDEQFF. The chain couples TRBV28 to TRBJ2-1, with D possibly matching TRBD1 (5 bases). Germline lookup yields CDR1 MDHEN and CDR2 SYDVKM. The CDR3 is 13 amino acids. Trimming left V 5 bases short and J 8 bases short, with 13 bases between.

The genes are TRBV29-1 and TRBJ2-3, with D unclear. V dropped 4 bases and J dropped 0 bases, with 11 bases sitting between them. The CDR3 consists of 14 residues. Germline loops: CDR1 SQVTM, CDR2 ANQGSEA. DNA for the CDR3: TGCAGCGTTGTGGGAACCACTAGCACAGATACGCAGTATTTT. This sequence encodes CSVVGTTSTDTQYF.

V gene TRBV15 combines with J gene TRBJ2-7; D ambiguous. Germline lookup yields CDR1 LNHNV and CDR2 YYDKDF (reference sequence). V lost 0 bases and J lost 4, with 7 bases in between. The CDR3 has 13 residues. Here the CDR3 reads CATSRDLPYEQYF. Here the CDR3 DNA reads TGTGCCACCAGCAGAGATCTTCCGTACGAGCAGTACTTC.

This clonotype appeared a few times. The rearrangement joins TRBV7-8 to TRBJ2-4, with D uncertain. Trimming stripped 4 bases from V and 3 bases from J, with 13 bases between. CDR1 is SGHVS, CDR2 FQNEAQ, per germline. The CDR3 runs 15 residues. Here the CDR3 reads CASSSDPWSKNIQYF. CDR3 nucleotides: TGTGCCAGCAGCTCAGACCCGTGGAGCAAAAACATTCAGTACTTC.

The chain joins TRBV29-1 to TRBJ2-3; perhaps D is TRBD1 or TRBD2 (7 bases each). The germline V and J ends were trimmed by 3 bases and 3 bases, with 13 bases remaining between them. Looked up from germline, CDR1 is SQVTM and CDR2 is ANQGSEA. CDR3 length: 14 amino acids. CDR3 in amino acids: CSVDSGGGTDTQYF. CDR3 DNA sequence: TGCAGCGTTGACTCAGGGGGAGGGACAGATACGCAGTATTTT.

This clonotype has only a few counts. The chain uses TRBV20-1 and TRBJ2-3; D not certain. The CDR3 covers 15 residues. Germline V gene sequence: CDR1 DFQATT, CDR2 SNEGSKA (reference sequence). Trimming removed 3 bases at V and 0 bases at J, with 13 bases between. CDR3 nucleotide sequence: TGCAGTGCTAGCCTCCTTCTGCTCAGCACAGATACGCAGTATTTT. This translates into CSASLLLLSTDTQYF.

In this sample, this clonotype turned up many times. The chain combines TRBV25-1 with TRBJ2-2, with D hard to call. This CDR3 has 13 residues. V was pared by 4 bases and J by 4 bases, with 7 bases between. Germline V gives CDR1 MGHDK, CDR2 SYGVNS. This CDR3 is CASSAPATGELFF. The CDR3 nucleotides are TGTGCCAGCAGTGCACCGGCCACCGGGGAGCTGTTTTTT.

This clonotype was seen ten or more times. This chain joins TRBV7-2 and TRBJ2-3; 9 nucleotides align to TRBD2. The CDR3 sequence is 14 residues long. The germline V gene has CDR1 SGHTA and CDR2 FQGNSA. The J segment lost 4 bases and the V segment lost 2 bases, leaving 1 base of the junction unmatched. The CDR3 loop is CASSLQRGADTQYF. CDR3 bases: TGTGCCAGCAGCTTACAGCGGGGGGCAGATACGCAGTATTTT.

This clonotype was counted between two and nine times. The rearrangement joins TRBV12-3 or TRBV12-4 to TRBJ1-1; 8 bases map to TRBD1. With V trimmed by 5 bases and J by 2 bases, 4 bases remained unmatched. The CDR3 covers 14 residues. The CDR3 spells CASSRDRSNTEAFF. In nucleotides, the CDR3 is TGTGCCAGCAGTCGGGACAGGTCAAACACTGAAGCTTTCTTT.

The chain links TRBV5-5 to TRBJ2-2; D is uncertain. V gave up 5 bases and J gave up 3 bases, with 14 bases separating them. The CDR3 is made up of 15 amino acids. Germline V gives CDR1 SGHKS, CDR2 YYEKEE (reference sequence). DNA of the CDR3: TGTGCCAGCAGAACGGGTCCTAGGGACACCGGGGAGCTGTTTTTT. Translation: CASRTGPRDTGELFF.

This clonotype was seen a handful of times. The V and J genes are TRBV20-1 and TRBJ1-2; D is perhaps TRBD1 (6 bases). The V end was cut by 0 bases, the J end by 6 bases, with 8 bases between. The CDR3 has 12 amino acids. CDR1 DFQATT and CDR2 SNEGSKA come from the germline V gene (reference sequence). The CDR3 DNA reads TGCAGTGCTAGAGAAGGGGGGGATGGCTACACCTTC. Translating it yields CSAREGGDGYTF.

This clonotype was recorded many times. The genes are TRBV7-2 and TRBJ2-2; no clear D gene. Germline assignment: CDR1 SGHTA and CDR2 FQGNSA. The length of the CDR3 is 15 residues. The germline V and J ends were trimmed by 5 bases and 1 base, with 11 bases remaining between them. The CDR3 DNA reads TGTGCCAGCAGCGCAGTGCGGCTGAACACCGGGGAGCTGTTTTTT. Its protein product is CASSAVRLNTGELFF.

This clonotype was counted many times. The genes are TRBV11-2 and TRBJ2-7, with D perhaps given as TRBD1 or TRBD2 (5 bases each). The V and J ends lost 1 base and 2 bases respectively, with 9 bases between them. The CDR3 runs to 14 residues. From germline, CDR1 is SGHAT and CDR2 FQNNGV. CDR3 coding DNA: TGTGCCAGCAGCTTAGTAACGGGACCCTACGAGCAGTACTTC. Translating it yields CASSLVTGPYEQYF.

This chain links TRBV12-3 or TRBV12-4 with TRBJ1-2; D gene uncertain. This CDR3 has 14 residues. V gave up 4 bases and J gave up 0 bases, with 9 bases separating them. This CDR3 is CASSSGGPNYGYTF. In DNA, the CDR3 is TGTGCCAGCAGTTCGGGCGGCCCTAACTATGGCTACACCTTC.